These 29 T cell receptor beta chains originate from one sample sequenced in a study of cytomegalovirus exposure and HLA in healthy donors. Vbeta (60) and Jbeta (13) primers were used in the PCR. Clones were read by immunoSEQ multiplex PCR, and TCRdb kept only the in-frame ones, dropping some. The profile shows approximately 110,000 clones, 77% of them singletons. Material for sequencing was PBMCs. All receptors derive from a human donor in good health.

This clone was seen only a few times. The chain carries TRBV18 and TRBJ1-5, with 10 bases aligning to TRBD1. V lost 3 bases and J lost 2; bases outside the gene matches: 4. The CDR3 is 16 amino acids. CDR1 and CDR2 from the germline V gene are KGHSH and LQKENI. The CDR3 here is CASSPTGGNGNQPQHF. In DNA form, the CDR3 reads TGTGCCAGCTCACCGACAGGGGGCAACGGCAATCAGCCCCAGCATTTT.

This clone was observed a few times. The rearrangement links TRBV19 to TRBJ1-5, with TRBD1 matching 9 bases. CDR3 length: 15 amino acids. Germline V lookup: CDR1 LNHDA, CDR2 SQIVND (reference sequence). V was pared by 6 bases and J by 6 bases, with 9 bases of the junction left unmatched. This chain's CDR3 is CASRDRGAGSQPQHF. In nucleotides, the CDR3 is TGTGCCAGTAGGGACAGGGGCGCAGGGAGTCAGCCCCAGCATTTT.

The CDR3, as DNA: TGTGCCAGCAGCCACGGGTTTGGCTACACCTTC. Translated: CASSHGFGYTF. The V call is TRBV5-6, the J call TRBJ1-2; no clear D. The CDR3 runs 11 residues. Germline V CDR1 and CDR2: SGHDT, YYEEEE. Between the trimmed V and J ends, which lost 4 bases and 7 bases, there was a span of 8 bases.

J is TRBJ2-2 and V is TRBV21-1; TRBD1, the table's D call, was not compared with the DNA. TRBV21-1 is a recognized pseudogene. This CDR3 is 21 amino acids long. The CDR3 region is CASSNPGDRGRCPENTGELFF. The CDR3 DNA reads TGTGCCAGCAGCAATCCGGGGGACAGGGGGCGATGTCCGGAGAACACCGGGGAGCTGTTTTTT.

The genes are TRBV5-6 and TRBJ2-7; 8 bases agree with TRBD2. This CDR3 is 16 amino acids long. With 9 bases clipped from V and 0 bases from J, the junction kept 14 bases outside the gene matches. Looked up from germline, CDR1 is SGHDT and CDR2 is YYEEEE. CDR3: CATAMTTSATSYEQYF. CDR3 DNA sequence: TGTGCCACCGCGATGACGACTAGCGCTACCTCCTACGAGCAGTACTTC. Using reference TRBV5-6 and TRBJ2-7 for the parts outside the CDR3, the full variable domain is DAGVTQSPTHLIKTRGQQVTLRCSPKSGHDTVSWYQQALGQGPQFIFQYYEEEERQRGNFPDRFSGHQFPNYSSELNVNALLLGDSALYLCATAMTTSATSYEQYFGPGTRLTVT.

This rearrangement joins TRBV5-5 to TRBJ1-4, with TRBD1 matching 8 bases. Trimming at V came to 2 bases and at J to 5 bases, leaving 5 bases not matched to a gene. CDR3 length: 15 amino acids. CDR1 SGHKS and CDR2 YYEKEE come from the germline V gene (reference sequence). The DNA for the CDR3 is TGTGCCAGCAGCTTAGGGACAGGAGGAAATGAAAAACTGTTTTTT. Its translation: CASSLGTGGNEKLFF.

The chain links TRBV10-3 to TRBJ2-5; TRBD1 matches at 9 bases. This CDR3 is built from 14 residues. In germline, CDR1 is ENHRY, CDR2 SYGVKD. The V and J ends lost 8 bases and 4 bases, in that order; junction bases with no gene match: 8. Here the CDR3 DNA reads TGTGCCATCGGGGGGACAGGGCTTCGAGAGACCCAGTACTTC. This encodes CAIGGTGLRETQYF.

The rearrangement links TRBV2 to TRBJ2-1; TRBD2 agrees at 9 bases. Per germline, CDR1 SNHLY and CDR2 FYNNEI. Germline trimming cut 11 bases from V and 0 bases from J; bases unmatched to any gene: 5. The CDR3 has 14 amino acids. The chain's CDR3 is CAREAGGSYNEQFF. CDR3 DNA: TGTGCCCGCGAAGCGGGAGGCTCCTACAATGAGCAGTTCTTC.

For the CDR3, the DNA is TGTGCCATCAGGGGGACTAGCGGGAGCAACAATGAGCAGTTCTTC. It specifies CAIRGTSGSNNEQFF. The chain has TRBV10-3 and TRBJ2-1; 14 nucleotides agree with TRBD2. The CDR3 consists of 15 residues. J gave up 5 bases and V 6 bases, and 3 bases lay outside the gene matches. From germline, CDR1 is ENHRY and CDR2 SYGVKD.

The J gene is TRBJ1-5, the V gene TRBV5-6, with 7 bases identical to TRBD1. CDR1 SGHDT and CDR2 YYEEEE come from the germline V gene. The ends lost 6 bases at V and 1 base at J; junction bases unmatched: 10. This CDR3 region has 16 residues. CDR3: CASKRTGRGSNQPQHF. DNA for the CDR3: TGTGCCAGCAAAAGGACAGGACGAGGGAGCAATCAGCCCCAGCATTTT. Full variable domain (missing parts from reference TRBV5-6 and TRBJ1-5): DAGVTQSPTHLIKTRGQQVTLRCSPKSGHDTVSWYQQALGQGPQFIFQYYEEEERQRGNFPDRFSGHQFPNYSSELNVNALLLGDSALYLCASKRTGRGSNQPQHFGDGTRLSIL.

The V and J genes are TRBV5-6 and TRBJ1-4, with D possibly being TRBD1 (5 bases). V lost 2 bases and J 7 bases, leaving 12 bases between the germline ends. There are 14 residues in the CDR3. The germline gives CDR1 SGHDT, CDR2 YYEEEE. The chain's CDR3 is CASSFRQGGEKLFF. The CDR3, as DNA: TGTGCCAGCAGCTTTCGGCAGGGCGGTGAAAAACTGTTTTTT.

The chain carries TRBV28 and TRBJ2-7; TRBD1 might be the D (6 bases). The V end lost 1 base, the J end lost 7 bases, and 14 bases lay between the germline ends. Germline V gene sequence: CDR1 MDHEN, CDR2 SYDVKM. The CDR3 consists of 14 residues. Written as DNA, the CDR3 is TGTGCCAGCAGTTTATTGGGGACAACGGGGGAGCAGTACTTC. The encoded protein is CASSLLGTTGEQYF.

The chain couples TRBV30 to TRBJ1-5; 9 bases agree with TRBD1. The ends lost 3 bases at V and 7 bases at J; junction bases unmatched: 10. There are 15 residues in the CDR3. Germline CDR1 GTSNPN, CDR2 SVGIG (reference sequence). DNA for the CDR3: TGTGCCTGGAGCCAGACAGGGGGGTACGTACAGCCCCAGCATTTT. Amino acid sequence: CAWSQTGGYVQPQHF.

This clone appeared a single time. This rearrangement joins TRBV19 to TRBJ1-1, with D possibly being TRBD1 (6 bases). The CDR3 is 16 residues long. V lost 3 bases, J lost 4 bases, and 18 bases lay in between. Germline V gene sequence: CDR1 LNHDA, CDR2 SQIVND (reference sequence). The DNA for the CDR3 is TGTGCCAGTAGTATCAACAGGGAAATTCGAAGCACTGAAGCTTTCTTT. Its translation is CASSINREIRSTEAFF.

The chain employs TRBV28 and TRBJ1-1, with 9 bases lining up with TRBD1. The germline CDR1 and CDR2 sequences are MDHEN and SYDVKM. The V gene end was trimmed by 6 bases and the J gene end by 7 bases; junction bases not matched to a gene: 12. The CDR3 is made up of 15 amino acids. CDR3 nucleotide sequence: TGTGCCAGCAGGACCTATCCGGGACAGGGCATTGAAGCTTTCTTT. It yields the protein CASRTYPGQGIEAFF.

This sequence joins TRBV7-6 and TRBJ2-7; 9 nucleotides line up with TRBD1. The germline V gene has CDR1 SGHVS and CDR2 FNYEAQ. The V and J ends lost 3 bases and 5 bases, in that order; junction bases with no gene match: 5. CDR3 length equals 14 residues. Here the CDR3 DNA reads TGTGCCAGCAGCTTGGGTAGGACAGGGGACGAGCAGTACTTC. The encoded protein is CASSLGRTGDEQYF.

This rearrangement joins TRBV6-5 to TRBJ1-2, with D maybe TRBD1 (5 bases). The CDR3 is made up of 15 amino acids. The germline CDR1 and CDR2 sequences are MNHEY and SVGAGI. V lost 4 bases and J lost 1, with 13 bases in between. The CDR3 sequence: CASSSLMGLNYGYTF. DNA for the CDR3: TGTGCCAGCAGTTCCCTCATGGGACTTAACTATGGCTACACCTTC.

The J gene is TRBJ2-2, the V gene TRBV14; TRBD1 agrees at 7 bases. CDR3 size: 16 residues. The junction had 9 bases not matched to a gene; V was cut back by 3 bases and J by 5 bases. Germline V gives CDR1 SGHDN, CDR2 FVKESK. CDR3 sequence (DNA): TGTGCCAGCAGCCAGCTTACCCCACAGGGGACCGGGGAGCTGTTTTTT. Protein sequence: CASSQLTPQGTGELFF.

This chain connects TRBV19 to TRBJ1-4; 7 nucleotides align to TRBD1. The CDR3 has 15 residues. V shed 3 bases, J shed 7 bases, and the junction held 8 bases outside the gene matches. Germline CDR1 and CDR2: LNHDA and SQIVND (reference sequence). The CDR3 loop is CASSIARGIGEKLFF. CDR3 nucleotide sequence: TGTGCCAGTAGTATCGCCAGGGGGATCGGTGAAAAACTGTTTTTT.

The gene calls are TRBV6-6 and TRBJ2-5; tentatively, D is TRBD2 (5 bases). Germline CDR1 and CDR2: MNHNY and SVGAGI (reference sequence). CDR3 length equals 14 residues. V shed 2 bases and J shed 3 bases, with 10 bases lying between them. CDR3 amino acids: CASSYGWGEETQYF. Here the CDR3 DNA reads TGTGCCAGCAGTTACGGGTGGGGAGAAGAGACCCAGTACTTC.

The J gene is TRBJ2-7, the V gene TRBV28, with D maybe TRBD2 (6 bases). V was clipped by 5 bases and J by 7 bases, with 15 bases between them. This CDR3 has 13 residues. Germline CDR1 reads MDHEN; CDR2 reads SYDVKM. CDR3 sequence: CASSSLSGREQYF. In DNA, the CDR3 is TGTGCCAGCAGTAGCCTCTCAGGGAGGGAGCAGTACTTC.

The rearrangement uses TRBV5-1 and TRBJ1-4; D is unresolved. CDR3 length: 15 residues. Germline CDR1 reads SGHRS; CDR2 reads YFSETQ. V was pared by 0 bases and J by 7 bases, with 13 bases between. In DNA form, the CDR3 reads TGCGCCAGCAGCTTGGCGGGGAGCCCGGCTGAAAAACTGTTTTTT. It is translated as CASSLAGSPAEKLFF.

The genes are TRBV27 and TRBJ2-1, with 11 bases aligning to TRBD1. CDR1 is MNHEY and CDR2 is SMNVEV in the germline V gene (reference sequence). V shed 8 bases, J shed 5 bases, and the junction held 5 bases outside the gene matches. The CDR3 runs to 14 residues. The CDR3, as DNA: TGTGCCAGCCTGGGACAGGGGGATCACAATGAGCAGTTCTTC. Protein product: CASLGQGDHNEQFF.

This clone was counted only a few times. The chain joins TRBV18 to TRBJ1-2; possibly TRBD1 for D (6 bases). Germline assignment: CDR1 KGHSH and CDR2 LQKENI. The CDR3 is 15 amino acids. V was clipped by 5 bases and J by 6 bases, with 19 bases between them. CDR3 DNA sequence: TGTGCCAGCTCAACCAGCAGGGGTGCCGGCGATGGCTACACCTTC. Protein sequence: CASSTSRGAGDGYTF.

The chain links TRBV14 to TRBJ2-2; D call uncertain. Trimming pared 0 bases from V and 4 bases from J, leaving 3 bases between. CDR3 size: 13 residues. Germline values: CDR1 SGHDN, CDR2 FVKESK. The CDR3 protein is CASSQDFTGELFF. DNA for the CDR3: TGTGCCAGCAGCCAAGACTTCACCGGGGAGCTGTTTTTT.

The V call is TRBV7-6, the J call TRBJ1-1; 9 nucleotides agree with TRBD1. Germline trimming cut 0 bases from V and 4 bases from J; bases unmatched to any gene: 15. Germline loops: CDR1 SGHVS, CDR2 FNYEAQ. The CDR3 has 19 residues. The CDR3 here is CASSLAPQGAGFRGTEAFF. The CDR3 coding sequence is TGTGCCAGCAGCTTAGCCCCACAGGGGGCGGGTTTTCGCGGCACTGAAGCTTTCTTT. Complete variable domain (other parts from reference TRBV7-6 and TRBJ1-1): GAGVSQSPRYKVTKRGQDVALRCDPISGHVSLYWYRQALGQGPEFLTYFNYEAQQDKSGLPNDRFSAERPEGSISTLTIQRTEQRDSAMYRCASSLAPQGAGFRGTEAFFGQGTRLTVV.

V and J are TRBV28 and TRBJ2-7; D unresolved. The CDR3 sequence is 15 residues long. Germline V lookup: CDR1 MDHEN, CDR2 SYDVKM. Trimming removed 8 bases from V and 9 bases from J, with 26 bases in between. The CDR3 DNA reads TGTGCCAGCTCCTCACCCCGAGCAGGCCTAAGAGTGCAGTACTTC. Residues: CASSSPRAGLRVQYF.

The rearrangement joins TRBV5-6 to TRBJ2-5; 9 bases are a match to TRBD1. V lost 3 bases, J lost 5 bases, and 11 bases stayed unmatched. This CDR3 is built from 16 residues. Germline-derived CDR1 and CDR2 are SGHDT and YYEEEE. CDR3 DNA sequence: TGTGCCAGCAGCTCCGACCGGGACAGGGACCCCGAGACCCAGTACTTC. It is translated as CASSSDRDRDPETQYF.

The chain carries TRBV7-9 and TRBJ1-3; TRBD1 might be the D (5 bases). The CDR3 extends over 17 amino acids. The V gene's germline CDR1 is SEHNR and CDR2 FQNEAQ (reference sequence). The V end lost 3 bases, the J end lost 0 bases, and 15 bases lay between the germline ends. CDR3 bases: TGTGCCAGCAGCTTGTCCGGGACGGGGGGCTCTGGAAACACCATATATTTT. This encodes CASSLSGTGGSGNTIYF.